The 12 T cell receptor beta chains reported below all come from one sample, sequenced in a study of post-analysis software for immune sequencing data. These receptors lack a known antigen. Sequencing libraries made from TCR beta cDNA carried unique molecular identifiers. TCRdb reprocessed the PCR reads via MiXCR and lists one record per CDR3 protein. The data contain hundreds of thousands of distinct CDR3 sequences, approximately 60% of them singletons. The study, taken as a whole, reports: Higher frequency in patients than in controls was seen for roughly 5 TRBV segments, with TRBV5-6, TRBV5-1 and TRBV20-1 among them.

The sample comprised blood. The receptors were gathered from a girl aged 2 to 9 with multiple sclerosis.

The J gene is TRBJ2-3, the V gene TRBV6-1; D may be TRBD2 (6 bases). Germline assignment: CDR1 MNHNS and CDR2 SASEGT. Trimming removed 7 bases at V and 1 base at J, with 12 bases between. The CDR3 is 14 amino acids. CDR3 DNA sequence: TGTGCCAGCACGACGTCTAGCGGCACAGATACGCAGTATTTT. Amino acids: CASTTSSGTDTQYF.

The chain recombines TRBV5-5 with TRBJ2-3; 12 positions match TRBD2. This CDR3 spans 17 amino acids. J lost 2 bases, V lost 9 bases, and 13 bases had no gene match. The germline gives CDR1 SGHKS, CDR2 YYEKEE (reference sequence). The CDR3 loop reads CATNPGLAGWTTDTQYF. The CDR3 DNA follows: TGTGCCACCAACCCGGGACTAGCGGGCTGGACCACAGATACGCAGTATTTT. Full variable domain (remainder filled in from reference TRBV5-5 and TRBJ2-3): DAGVTQSPTHLIKTRGQQVTLRCSPISGHKSVSWYQQVLGQGPQFIFQYYEKEERGRGNFPDRFSARQFPNYSSELNVNALLLGDSALYLCATNPGLAGWTTDTQYFGPGTRLTVL.

This clonotype was picked up a small number of times. CDR3 amino acids: CASSLEPGRSYEQYF. The DNA for the CDR3 is TGCGCCAGCAGCTTAGAGCCAGGGAGATCCTACGAGCAGTACTTC. The V and J genes are TRBV5-1 and TRBJ2-7; D could derive from TRBD1 or TRBD2 (5 bases each). V lost 2 bases and J lost 1, with 13 bases in between. This CDR3 comprises 15 residues. CDR1 and CDR2 (germline): SGHRS, YFSETQ. Full variable domain (outside the CDR3, taken from reference TRBV5-1 and TRBJ2-7): KAGVTQTPRYLIKTRGQQVTLSCSPISGHRSVSWYQQTPGQGLQFLFEYFSETQRNKGNFPGRFSGRQFSNSRSEMNVSTLELGDSALYLCASSLEPGRSYEQYFGPGTRLTVT.

Only a few counts were recorded for this clonotype. V and J are TRBV27 and TRBJ1-5; D is unresolved. This CDR3 comprises 14 residues. The V end lost 5 bases, the J end lost 6 bases, and 14 bases lay between the germline ends. Germline V gene sequence: CDR1 MNHEY, CDR2 SMNVEV (reference sequence). The CDR3 sequence: CASSRAMAFQPQHF. CDR3 nucleotides: TGTGCCAGCAGTCGGGCCATGGCGTTTCAGCCCCAGCATTTT.

The gene calls are TRBV2 and TRBJ2-1; 9 bases map to TRBD1. The junction had 4 bases not matched to a gene; V was cut back by 3 bases and J by 10 bases. The CDR3 loop spans 13 amino acids. Germline-derived CDR1 and CDR2 are SNHLY and FYNNEI. This CDR3 is CASSEGTGNEQFF. The CDR3 nucleotides read TGTGCCAGCAGTGAGGGGACAGGGAACGAGCAGTTCTTC. The whole variable domain, remainder taken from reference TRBV2 and TRBJ2-1, is EPEVTQTPSHQVTQMGQEVILRCVPISNHLYFYWYRQILGQKVEFLVSFYNNEISEKSEIFDDQFSVERPDGSNFTLKIRSTKLEDSAMYFCASSEGTGNEQFFGPGTRLTVL.

The genes are TRBV6-5 and TRBJ2-5, with D possibly TRBD1 on 6 matching bases. Germline lookup yields CDR1 MNHEY and CDR2 SVGAGI. The V end was cut by 6 bases, the J end by 5 bases, with 16 bases between. The CDR3 loop spans 14 amino acids. CDR3 in DNA: TGTGCCAGCAGCCCAGGGGAGCTGTGGGAGACCCAGTACTTC. Translated: CASSPGELWETQYF.

The rearrangement uses TRBV12-3 or TRBV12-4 and TRBJ1-5, with a tentative D call TRBD1 (5 bases). V dropped 2 bases and J dropped 1 base, with 15 bases sitting between them. The CDR3 covers 17 residues. CDR3 coding DNA: TGTGCCAGCAGTTTACCCCAGGGATGGACGAGCAATCAGCCCCAGCATTTT. Its protein product is CASSLPQGWTSNQPQHF.

This clonotype showed up just a few times. CDR3 bases: TGTGCCACCAGCAGAGCCGGGACAGTAACAGATACGCAGTATTTT. The encoded protein is CATSRAGTVTDTQYF. The chain uses TRBV15 and TRBJ2-3, with 7 bases aligning to TRBD1. J was trimmed by 3 bases and V by 1 base; bases with no gene match: 4. Germline CDR1 reads LNHNV; CDR2 reads YYDKDF (reference sequence). The CDR3 sequence is 15 residues long. Full variable domain (missing parts from reference TRBV15 and TRBJ2-3): DAMVIQNPRYQVTQFGKPVTLSCSQTLNHNVMYWYQQKSSQAPKLLFHYYDKDFNNEADTPDNFQSRRPNTSFCFLDIRSPGLGDTAMYLCATSRAGTVTDTQYFGPGTRLTVL.

This clonotype has a handful of counts. The chain employs TRBV7-9 and TRBJ2-1; 13 bases map to TRBD2. There are 19 residues in the CDR3. V gave up 4 bases and J gave up 0 bases; unmatched junction bases: 9. Germline V CDR1 and CDR2: SEHNR, FQNEAQ (reference sequence). Here the CDR3 reads CASSSLAGGPGSSYNEQFF. For the CDR3, the DNA is TGTGCCAGCAGCTCACTAGCGGGAGGGCCCGGGAGCTCCTACAATGAGCAGTTCTTC. The full variable domain, rest sourced from reference TRBV7-9 and TRBJ2-1, is DTGVSQNPRHKITKRGQNVTFRCDPISEHNRLYWYRQTLGQGPEFLTYFQNEAQLEKSRLLSDRFSAERPKGSFSTLEIQRTEQGDSAMYLCASSSLAGGPGSSYNEQFFGPGTRLTVL.

In regard to this clonotype: The junction departs from the called germline gene at one end, perhaps through a read error. The V and J genes are TRBV5-4 and TRBJ2-5; D not certain. There are 15 residues in the CDR3. Germline assignment: CDR1 SGHNT and CDR2 YYREEE (reference sequence). The CDR3 here is CASTLDPSSCNEQYF. DNA of the CDR3: TGTGCCAGCACCTTGGACCCCAGCTCCTGCAATGAGCAGTACTTC.

This clonotype has a handful of counts. One end of the junction does not line up with germline, which may come from a read error. The chain has TRBV7-2 and TRBJ2-3; TRBD1 agrees at 7 bases. The germline V gene encodes CDR1 SGHTA and CDR2 FQGNSA. The CDR3 is 12 residues long. In nucleotides, the CDR3 is TGTGCCAGCAGCGCCGGACAGGATATGCAGTATTTT. Residues: CASSAGQDMQYF.

This clonotype was seen a single time. The chain combines TRBV5-1 with TRBJ2-5; 7 nucleotides align to TRBD2. The germline gives CDR1 SGHRS, CDR2 YFSETQ. The CDR3 runs 16 residues. The junction had 16 bases not matched to a gene; V was cut back by 0 bases and J by 11 bases. CDR3 bases: TGCGCCAGCAGCTTGGACCCGGGAGGAAACTCCTACGGGCAGTACTTC. The encoded protein is CASSLDPGGNSYGQYF.